Each of the 22 T cell receptor beta chains below was sequenced from the same sample in a study of T-cell reconstitution after alpha-beta-depleted transplantation in children. It was with unique molecular identifiers that the TCRbeta library was prepared. TCRdb processed the PCR reads anew with MiXCR; each CDR3 protein has one entry. The sample holds more than 500,000 distinct CDR3 sequences, 9.5% to 12% seen once. This specimen was PBMCs, mostly from graft donor cells, taken 180 days after TCRalphabeta/CD19-depleted stem cell transplant. The receptors were gathered from a female patient aged 2-9 years who had a stem cell transplant for aplastic anemia, so the T cells may come from the graft donor.

The V and J genes are TRBV4-3 and TRBJ2-1; the match to TRBD1 covers 7 bases. Germline V gene sequence: CDR1 LGHNA, CDR2 YSLEER. CDR3 length: 14 residues. J lost 6 bases, V lost 0 bases, and 2 bases had no gene match. The CDR3, as DNA: TGCGCCAGCAGCCAAGATGACAGGGTCAATGAGCAGTTCTTC. It encodes CASSQDDRVNEQFF.

Only a few counts were recorded for this clonotype. The CDR3 protein is CASSAGGTDEKLFF. The DNA for the CDR3 is TGTGCCAGCAGCGCGGGTGGGACAGATGAAAAACTGTTTTTT. The chain couples TRBV9 to TRBJ1-4, with 7 bases aligning to TRBD1. This CDR3 is built from 14 residues. Germline trimming cut 3 bases from V and 6 bases from J; bases unmatched to any gene: 5. CDR1 is SGDLS, CDR2 YYNGEE, per germline.

This clonotype came up many times. This chain uses TRBV6-5 with TRBJ2-1; D is perhaps TRBD2 (5 bases). CDR3 length equals 18 residues. Germline V gene data show CDR1 as MNHEY and CDR2 as SVGAGI. V dropped 2 bases and J dropped 0 bases, with 17 bases sitting between them. The DNA of the CDR3 is TGTGCCAGCAGTTACCGGGCGGGTCAGCCCCTCTCCTACAATGAGCAGTTCTTC. This translates into CASSYRAGQPLSYNEQFF.

This clonotype has at least ten counts. The chain is built from TRBV12-3 or TRBV12-4 and TRBJ1-1, with D possibly being TRBD1 (6 bases). The CDR3 consists of 14 residues. Trimming removed 3 bases at V and 1 base at J, with 9 bases between. The CDR3 sequence is CASSFGGSNTEAFF. CDR3 sequence (DNA): TGTGCCAGCAGTTTTGGGGGCTCGAACACTGAAGCTTTCTTT.

This clonotype turned up a few times. This chain connects TRBV20-1 to TRBJ1-1, with D possibly being TRBD1 (6 bases). Germline assignment: CDR1 DFQATT and CDR2 SNEGSKA (reference sequence). The CDR3 is made up of 12 amino acids. V was cut by 0 bases and J by 5 bases, with 7 bases left in between. CDR3 DNA sequence: TGCAGTGCTAGAGACAGGGGAACTGAAGCTTTCTTT. Encoded protein: CSARDRGTEAFF.

This rearrangement joins TRBV2 to TRBJ2-7, with 8 bases matching TRBD2. CDR1 is SNHLY, CDR2 FYNNEI, per germline. Trimming cost V 7 bases and J 5 bases; bases outside gene matches: 10. This CDR3 comprises 14 residues. CDR3 nucleotide sequence: TGTGCCAGCATTCTACGGGAGGGGTTCCACGAGCAGTACTTC. This translates into CASILREGFHEQYF.

This clonotype has only a few counts. The chain has TRBV29-1 and TRBJ1-2; D uncertain. Per the germline V gene, CDR1 is SQVTM and CDR2 is ANQGSEA. The CDR3 runs 12 residues. The V gene lost 4 bases and the J gene lost 6 bases, with 12 bases spanning the gap. CDR3 sequence (DNA): TGCAGCGTTGGTGAGGAAGGGAATGGCTACACCTTC. Encoded protein: CSVGEEGNGYTF. The full variable domain, in which reference TRBV29-1 and TRBJ1-2 provide the parts outside the CDR3, is SAVISQKPSRDICQRGTSLTIQCQVDSQVTMMFWYRQQPGQSLTLIATANQGSEATYESGFVIDKFPISRPNLTFSTLTVSNMSPEDSSIYLCSVGEEGNGYTFGSGTRLTVV.

This clonotype was seen only a few times. V gene TRBV15 combines with J gene TRBJ1-5; TRBD1 matches at 11 bases. The CDR3 runs 17 residues. Germline V gives CDR1 LNHNV, CDR2 YYDKDF (reference sequence). J was trimmed by 13 bases and V by 1 base; bases with no gene match: 15. CDR3 in DNA: TGTGCCACCAGCAGAGTCTTACGGACAGGGGGCGCGGGGGTTCAGCATTTT. Amino acid sequence: CATSRVLRTGGAGVQHF.

This chain connects TRBV28 to TRBJ1-2; 7 nucleotides line up with TRBD1. V trimming: 3 bases; J trimming: 1 base; junction bases outside the gene matches: 8. CDR3 length: 16 residues. Germline V gene lookup returns CDR1 MDHEN and CDR2 SYDVKM. CDR3 protein: CASSFISGTVNYGYTF. DNA for the CDR3: TGTGCCAGCAGTTTCATTTCCGGGACAGTTAACTATGGCTACACCTTC.

In DNA, the CDR3 is TGTGCCAGCAGCTTTACGGGCCCGACTAGCGGGAGTTCGAATGAGCAGTTCTTC. Amino acids: CASSFTGPTSGSSNEQFF. The chain links TRBV6-1 to TRBJ2-1, with 12 bases matching TRBD2. Germline V gene lookup returns CDR1 MNHNS and CDR2 SASEGT. The CDR3 is made up of 18 amino acids. The junction had 16 bases not matched to a gene; V was cut back by 6 bases and J by 7 bases.

The sample holds a few counts of this clonotype. The chain combines TRBV18 with TRBJ2-3, with D uncertain. The V gene's germline CDR1 is KGHSH and CDR2 LQKENI. The length of the CDR3 is 11 residues. The V end lost 3 bases, the J end lost 5 bases, and 3 bases lay between the germline ends. CDR3 sequence reads: CASSPVDTQYF. The CDR3, as DNA: TGTGCCAGCTCACCCGTAGATACGCAGTATTTT.

This chain uses TRBV28 with TRBJ2-7, with D tentatively TRBD1 or TRBD2 (6 bases each). Trimming took 8 bases from V and 2 from J, leaving 16 bases between them. Germline values: CDR1 MDHEN, CDR2 SYDVKM. The CDR3 length is 14 residues. The CDR3 sequence is CASEDGGGPYEQYF. The DNA for the CDR3 is TGTGCCAGCGAGGACGGAGGGGGGCCCTACGAGCAGTACTTC.

There are a few counts of this clonotype. This chain links TRBV5-1 with TRBJ2-2, with D possibly matching TRBD2 (5 bases). Trimming pared 0 bases from V and 1 base from J, leaving 7 bases between. The CDR3 extends over 15 amino acids. The V gene's germline CDR1 is SGHRS and CDR2 YFSETQ. This chain's CDR3 is CASSLDEGNTGELFF. The DNA for the CDR3 is TGCGCCAGCAGCTTGGATGAGGGGAACACCGGGGAGCTGTTTTTT.

This clonotype was picked up many times. The rearrangement uses TRBV28 and TRBJ1-1; 7 bases are shared with TRBD1. The CDR3 is 14 amino acids. Unmatched junction bases numbered 5, after V lost 4 bases and J lost 3 bases. CDR1 is MDHEN, CDR2 SYDVKM, per germline. The DNA for the CDR3 is TGTGCCAGCAGTTCGGACAGGTTCTACACTGAAGCTTTCTTT. It codes for CASSSDRFYTEAFF. Together with reference TRBV28 and TRBJ1-1, the CDR3 gives the full variable domain: DVKVTQSSRYLVKRTGEKVFLECVQDMDHENMFWYRQDPGLGLRLIYFSYDVKMKEKGDIPEGYSVSREKKERFSLILESASTNQTSMYLCASSSDRFYTEAFFGQGTRLTVV.

V and J are TRBV12-3 or TRBV12-4 and TRBJ2-2; D is undetermined. V shed 5 bases and J shed 5 bases, with 9 bases lying between them. The CDR3 is 13 residues long. In DNA form, the CDR3 reads TGTGCCAGCAGTCCCCTACTGACCGGGGAGCTGTTTTTT. This codes for CASSPLLTGELFF.

V is TRBV19 and J is TRBJ1-2; TRBD1 agrees at 7 bases. Trimming removed 7 bases from V and 6 bases from J; junction bases left unmatched: 5. Germline values: CDR1 LNHDA, CDR2 SQIVND (reference sequence). The CDR3 spans 12 residues. The CDR3 sequence: CASTRGRDGYTF. CDR3 bases: TGTGCCAGTACGAGGGGGCGCGATGGCTACACCTTC.

J is TRBJ2-3 and V is TRBV12-3 or TRBV12-4; possible D gene TRBD1, 6 bases. There are 16 residues in the CDR3. Deletions cut 6 bases from V and 2 bases from J, with 18 bases between. The DNA for the CDR3 is TGTGCCAGCAGGGCCGTGGGTTGGACAGTCACAGATACGCAGTATTTT. This encodes CASRAVGWTVTDTQYF.

There are many counts of this clonotype. The gene calls are TRBV28 and TRBJ2-3; D not certain. The germline CDR1 and CDR2 sequences are MDHEN and SYDVKM. The V end lost 10 bases, the J end lost 0 bases, and 5 bases lay between the germline ends. The CDR3 runs 11 residues. CDR3 DNA: TGTGCCACCGATAGCACAGATACGCAGTATTTT. Translating it yields CATDSTDTQYF.

This clonotype was detected a few times. The chain has TRBV20-1 and TRBJ1-5; TRBD1 matches at 8 bases. Trimming at V came to 4 bases and at J to 1 base, leaving 6 bases not matched to a gene. The germline V gene encodes CDR1 DFQATT and CDR2 SNEGSKA (reference sequence). This CDR3 has 15 residues. The CDR3 DNA is TGCAGTGCTACCTGGACAGGGCAGAGCAATCAGCCCCAGCATTTT. Protein sequence: CSATWTGQSNQPQHF.

The chain combines TRBV18 with TRBJ2-1; 9 nucleotides align to TRBD2. With V trimmed by 6 bases and J by 7 bases, 10 bases remained unmatched. CDR1 KGHSH and CDR2 LQKENI come from the germline V gene. The CDR3 has 15 residues. CDR3 nucleotide sequence: TGTGCCAGCTCCCCGGCAGCGGGGGGATGGAATGAGCAGTTCTTC. Translating gives CASSPAAGGWNEQFF.

This clonotype was seen a handful of times. J is TRBJ2-2 and V is TRBV27, with 10 bases fitting TRBD2. Trimming took 7 bases from V and 4 from J; bases not matched to a gene: 9. CDR3 length: 16 amino acids. CDR1 is MNHEY, CDR2 SMNVEV, per germline (reference sequence). The CDR3 nucleotides are TGTGCCAGCACCCTACTAGCGGGATCGGTCACCGGGGAGCTGTTTTTT. Amino acid sequence: CASTLLAGSVTGELFF.

This clonotype was counted many times. This CDR3 is CAASRDRPSTNEKLFF. As DNA, the CDR3 is TGTGCCGCCTCCCGGGACAGGCCTTCAACTAATGAAAAACTGTTTTTT. V and J are TRBV15 and TRBJ1-4; 8 nucleotides align to TRBD1. Trimming cost V 11 bases and J 0 bases; bases outside gene matches: 11. There are 16 residues in the CDR3. CDR1 and CDR2 (germline): LNHNV, YYDKDF (reference sequence).